Listed below are T cell receptor beta chains from one sample, sequenced in a study of blood T cell repertoires in COVID-19. The method was immunoSEQ multiplex PCR; TCRdb's version includes in-frame clones alone and lacks a portion of them. The sample holds about 130,000 clones, approximately 88% seen once. The sample comprised peripheral blood. The receptors come from an elderly woman with acute or convalescent COVID-19. The CDR3 runs from the conserved cysteine through the conserved F or W. The order of the fields is V gene, J gene, clone size, D gene, CDR3 DNA, CDR3 protein. The D gene is left open where the match is weak. Clone size appears in some rows only: once, few, many, or a class for an expanded clone.

>TRBV30|TRBJ1-2|NA|NA
TGTGCCTGGAGTCTGGGCGACTATGGCTACACCTTC
CAWSLGDYGYTF
>TRBV6-5|TRBJ1-1|NA|NA
TGTGCCAGCTTTGACAGGAACACTGAAGCTTTCTTT
CASFDRNTEAFF
>TRBV4-2|TRBJ1-2|NA|TRBD1
TGTGCCAGCAGCCACCCCGGGGGACAGGGGGTCGGGATCTATGGCTACACCTTC
CASSHPGGQGVGIYGYTF
>TRBV29-1|TRBJ1-1|NA|TRBD1
TGCAGCGCCGAGGACAGGGGCGGCACTGAAGCTTTCTTT
CSAEDRGGTEAFF
>TRBV4-3|TRBJ2-3|NA|TRBD2
TGCGCCAGCGCGAGGGAGGGGAGCACAGATACGCAGTATTTT
CASAREGSTDTQYF
>TRBV23-1|TRBJ1-1|NA|TRBD1
TGCGCCAGCAGTACCCTAGATAAGGGGGCGCCGAGGAAGTACACTGAAGCTTTCTTT
CASSTLDKGAPRKYTEAFF
>TRBV4-1|TRBJ2-3|once|TRBD2
TGCGCCAGCAGCCCGGGACTAGCGGGGGGGCCAGCCAGCACAGATACGCAGTATTTT
CASSPGLAGGPASTDTQYF
>TRBV7-2|TRBJ1-2|NA|NA
TGTGCCAGCAGCTTAGCCTCCCCCGGACAGTCCCCCTATGGCTACACCTTC
CASSLASPGQSPYGYTF
>TRBV5-5|TRBJ2-4|NA|NA
TGTGCCAGCAGCTTCCGGACTGCCAAAAACATTCAGTACTTC
CASSFRTAKNIQYF
>TRBV21-1|TRBJ1-6|NA|NA
NA
CASSKVGEGSSYNSPLHF
>TRBV7-2|TRBJ1-6|NA|NA
TGTGCCAGCAGCTTAGCGCGCACCGCGCGCGGGTCACCCCTCCACTTT
CASSLARTARGSPLHF
>TRBV21-1|TRBJ1-6|NA|NA
TGTGCCAGCAGCACACAGGGTGGCAATTCACCCCTCCACTTT
CASSTQGGNSPLHF
>TRBV19|TRBJ1-1|NA|NA
TGTGCCAGCCAACTAGGAACTTATATGAACACTGAAGCTTTCTTT
CASQLGTYMNTEAFF
>TRBV5-1|TRBJ1-1|NA|NA
TGCGCCAGCAGCTTGCAAGCGGGGAGTCTGAACACTGAAGCTTTCTTT
CASSLQAGSLNTEAFF
>TRBV7-8|TRBJ2-7|few|TRBD1
TGTGCCAGCAGACCTAAGGACAGGGGTAACTACGAGCAGTACTTC
CASRPKDRGNYEQYF
>TRBV18|TRBJ1-3|few|TRBD1
TGTGCCAGCTCACCCATGACAGGGCTCACTGGAAACACCATATATTTT
CASSPMTGLTGNTIYF
>TRBV18|TRBJ1-4|NA|TRBD1
TGTGCCAGCTCAGAGACAGGGGGAACTGAAAAACTGTTTTTT
CASSETGGTEKLFF
>TRBV5-1|TRBJ2-5|NA|TRBD1
TGCGCCAGCAAGGGCCCGGGACAGGGGATTTTTGAGACCCAGTACTTC
CASKGPGQGIFETQYF
>TRBV19|TRBJ2-2|NA|NA
TGTGCCAGTCTTCATTGGGGGGACGACACCGGGGAGCTGTTTTTT
CASLHWGDDTGELFF
>TRBV3-1/TRBV3-2|TRBJ1-1|once|NA
TGTGCCAGCAGCCAAGTTGAGTTACCGAACACTGAAGCTTTCTTT
CASSQVELPNTEAFF
>TRBV7-7|TRBJ2-3|NA|NA
TGTGCTAGCAGCTTAGGGTTGACTAGTTCTCCAGATACGCAGTATTTT
CASSLGLTSSPDTQYF
>TRBV11-2|TRBJ2-7|NA|NA
TGTGCCAGCAGACCTAGCCCGTCCTACGAGCAGTACTTC
CASRPSPSYEQYF
>TRBV10-2|TRBJ1-1|NA|NA
TGCGCCAGCATGGTTGGACGGGAAAACACTGAAGCTTTCTTT
CASMVGRENTEAFF
>TRBV7-7|TRBJ2-1|NA|TRBD2
TGTGCCAGCAGCTTGGGAGGGCTAGCGGGAATCAATGAGCAGTTCTTC
CASSLGGLAGINEQFF
>TRBV5-8|TRBJ1-1|NA|TRBD1
TGTGCCAGCAGTATTTACAGGGGGCACAATCAGAACACTGAAGCTTTCTTT
CASSIYRGHNQNTEAFF
>TRBV27|TRBJ2-3|NA|NA
TGTGCCAGCAGTTTTGTGACACCAGTTAGCACAGATACGCAGTATTTT
CASSFVTPVSTDTQYF
>TRBV5-1|TRBJ2-5|NA|NA
TGCGCCAGCAGCTTGGCCGGGAGAGAAGAGACCCAGTACTTC
CASSLAGREETQYF
>TRBV20-1|TRBJ2-2|NA|NA
TGCAGTGCTGGTGGCCCTAGCCACACCGGGGAGCTGTTTTTT
CSAGGPSHTGELFF
>TRBV21-1|TRBJ1-6|NA|NA
TGTGCCAGCGTGTGGGACAGGGAAATTAGCTCCTATAATTCACCCCTCCACTTT
CASVWDREISSYNSPLHF
>TRBV4-3|TRBJ2-5|NA|NA
TGCGCCAGCAGCCAAGAAGCAGGGCTCATTGAGACCCAGTACTTC
CASSQEAGLIETQYF
>TRBV7-9|TRBJ1-1|NA|NA
TGTGCCAGCAGCCCAGGGCGGCTTCACACTGAAGCTTTCTTT
CASSPGRLHTEAFF
>TRBV7-9|TRBJ1-2|NA|TRBD1
TGTGCCAGCAGCCCAAGGACAGGGGACTATGGCTACACCTTC
CASSPRTGDYGYTF
>TRBV7-9|TRBJ2-2|NA|NA
TGTGCCAGCAGCCCCCCGGGTTCCAACGTGAACACCGGGGAGCTGTTTTTT
CASSPPGSNVNTGELFF
>TRBV7-8|TRBJ1-5|NA|NA
TGTGCCAGCAGCTTAGCCGAGCAGGATAGCAATCAGCCCCAGCATTTT
CASSLAEQDSNQPQHF
>TRBV19|TRBJ2-2|NA|NA
TGTGCCAGTAGTATGGCCGGGACACCAAACACCGGGGAGCTGTTTTTT
CASSMAGTPNTGELFF
>TRBV30|TRBJ1-1|NA|NA
TGTGCCTGGGGCAGAATGAACACTGAAGCTTTCTTT
CAWGRMNTEAFF
>TRBV5-1|TRBJ2-1|NA|TRBD1
TGCGCCAGCGGACGGGACAGGCGGGACGGGCAGTTCTTC
CASGRDRRDGQFF
>TRBV5-6|TRBJ1-2|NA|TRBD1
TGTGCCAGCAGCTTGGGACAGGGGACCTATGGCTACACCTTC
CASSLGQGTYGYTF
>TRBV6-5|TRBJ1-4|NA|NA
TGTGCCAGCAGCTATCGGGCCCGGGGTGAAAAACTGTTTTTT
CASSYRARGEKLFF
>TRBV10-1|TRBJ1-2|NA|NA
TGCGCCAGCAGCGAACAGGGAACCTATGGCTACACCTTC
CASSEQGTYGYTF
>TRBV9|TRBJ2-2|NA|TRBD1
TGTGCCAGCAGCGTAGGGGGACAGGCGAGCACCGGGGAGCTGTTTTTT
CASSVGGQASTGELFF
>TRBV14|TRBJ1-1|NA|TRBD1
TGTGCCAGCAGCCCTCTGGGACAGGGGAACACTGAAGCTTTCTTT
CASSPLGQGNTEAFF
>TRBV4-3|TRBJ2-7|NA|TRBD1
TGCGCCAGCAGCCAAGGGGACAGAGCCCCCTACGAGCAGTACTTC
CASSQGDRAPYEQYF
>TRBV18|TRBJ1-1|once|TRBD1
TGTGCCAGCTCAGGACAGGGTTGGACTGAAGCTTTCTTT
CASSGQGWTEAFF
>TRBV10-3|TRBJ2-7|NA|NA
TGTGCCATCAGTGAGGAGGGGGGGGGATCCTACGAGCAGTACTTC
CAISEEGGGSYEQYF
>TRBV15|TRBJ2-1|NA|NA
TGTGCCACCAGCAGAGATCTGCCGTCAACGGTGAGACTCAATGAGCAGTTCTTC
CATSRDLPSTVRLNEQFF
>TRBV12-3/TRBV12-4|TRBJ1-2|NA|NA
TGTGCCAGCAGTTTTGAGGGTCGCTATGGCTACACCTTC
CASSFEGRYGYTF
>TRBV11-2|TRBJ1-4|NA|NA
TGTGCCAGCAGCTTAGAGGCGGGTAATGAAAAACTGTTTTTT
CASSLEAGNEKLFF
>TRBV4-3|TRBJ1-2|NA|TRBD1
TGCGCCAGCAGCCAAGATCGGGGGACAGCTAACTATGGCTACACCTTC
CASSQDRGTANYGYTF
>TRBV6-2/TRBV6-3|TRBJ1-5|NA|TRBD1
TGTGCCAGCAGTTACGAAGGAATAACACAGGGGGCTGATCAGCCCCAGCATTTT
CASSYEGITQGADQPQHF
>TRBV7-4|TRBJ2-4|NA|TRBD1
TGTGCCAGCAGCGCACGATGGGGACAGCCGGCCAAAAACATTCAGTACTTC
CASSARWGQPAKNIQYF
>TRBV6-2/TRBV6-3|TRBJ1-1|NA|NA
TGTGCCAGCAGTTACCGGAGTAAATTGAACACTGAAGCTTTCTTT
CASSYRSKLNTEAFF
>TRBV7-9|TRBJ2-7|NA|TRBD1
TGTGCCAGCAGCCCGATAGGGGGACAGGGGGACGAGCAGTACTTC
CASSPIGGQGDEQYF